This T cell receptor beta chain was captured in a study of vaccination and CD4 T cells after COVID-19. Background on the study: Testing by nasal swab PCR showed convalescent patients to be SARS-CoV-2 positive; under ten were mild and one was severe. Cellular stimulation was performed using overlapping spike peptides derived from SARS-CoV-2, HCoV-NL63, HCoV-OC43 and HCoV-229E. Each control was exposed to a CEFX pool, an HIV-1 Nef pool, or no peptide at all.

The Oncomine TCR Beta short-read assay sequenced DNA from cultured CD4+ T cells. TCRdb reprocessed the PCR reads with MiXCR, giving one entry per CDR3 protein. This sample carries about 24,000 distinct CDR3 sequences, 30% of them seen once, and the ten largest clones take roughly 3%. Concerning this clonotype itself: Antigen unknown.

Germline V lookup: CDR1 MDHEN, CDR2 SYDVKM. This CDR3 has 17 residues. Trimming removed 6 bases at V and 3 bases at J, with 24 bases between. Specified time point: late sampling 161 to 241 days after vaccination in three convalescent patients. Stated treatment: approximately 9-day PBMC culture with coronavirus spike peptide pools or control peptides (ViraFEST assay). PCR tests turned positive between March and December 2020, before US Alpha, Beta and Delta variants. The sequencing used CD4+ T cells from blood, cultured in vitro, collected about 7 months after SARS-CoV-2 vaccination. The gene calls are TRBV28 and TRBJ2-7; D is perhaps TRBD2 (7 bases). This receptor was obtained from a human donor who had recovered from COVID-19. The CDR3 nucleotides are TGTGCCAGCAGAAAACACAGGGTTGCGGGAGATGTCTACGAGCAGTACTTC. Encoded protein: CASRKHRVAGDVYEQYF.